What follows is one TCR beta chain and its context. Antigen specificity is unknown. These data belong to a study of T cells in Graves' hyperthyroidism and ophthalmopathy. At the level of the study: Sampling of peripheral blood happened at initial diagnosis, prior to any treatment.

Losses at the gene ends were 0 bases for V and 5 bases for J; bases not matched to a gene: 19. Looked up from germline, CDR1 is DFQATT and CDR2 is SNEGSKA (reference sequence). There are 19 residues in the CDR3. Study-wide results and limits: Among thyroid clonotypes expanded above 0.001, most also appeared in blood.

There were TCR beta CDR3 regions amplified from RNA transcripts. The study used the HTBI primer set for a first-round RT-PCR of the TCR CDR3. TCRdb reprocessed the multiplex PCR reads via MiXCR and lists one record per CDR3 protein. The data show hundreds of thousands of distinct CDR3 sequences, 14% seen once. Newly diagnosed patients aged 18 to 65 had hyperthyroidism of under 2 months' duration. Researchers barred patients who had uncontrolled infection, other autoimmune disease, pregnancy or lactation. The sequence derives from a woman aged 18-29 years with Graves' hyperthyroidism. J is TRBJ2-7 and V is TRBV20-1; 10 bases align to TRBD2. Sequencing used blood. The CDR3: CSAREYRSGRAVWKDEQYF. The CDR3 bases are TGCAGTGCTAGAGAATATCGGAGCGGGAGGGCCGTGTGGAAGGACGAGCAGTACTTC.